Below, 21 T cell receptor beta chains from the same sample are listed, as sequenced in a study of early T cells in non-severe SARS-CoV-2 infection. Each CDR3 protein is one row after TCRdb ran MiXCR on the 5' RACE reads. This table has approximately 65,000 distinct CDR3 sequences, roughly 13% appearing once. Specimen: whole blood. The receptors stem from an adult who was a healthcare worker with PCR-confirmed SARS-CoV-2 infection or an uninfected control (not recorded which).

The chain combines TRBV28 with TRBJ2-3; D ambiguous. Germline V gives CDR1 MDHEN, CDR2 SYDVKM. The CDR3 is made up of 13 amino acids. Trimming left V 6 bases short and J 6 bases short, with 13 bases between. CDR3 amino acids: CASSPPSVDTQYF. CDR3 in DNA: TGTGCCAGCAGCCCACCCAGCGTGGATACGCAGTATTTT.

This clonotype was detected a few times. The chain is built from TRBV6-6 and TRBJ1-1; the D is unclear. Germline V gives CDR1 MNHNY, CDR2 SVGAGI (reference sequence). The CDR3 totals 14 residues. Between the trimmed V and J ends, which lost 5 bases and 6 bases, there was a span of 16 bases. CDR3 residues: CASSPRTGRAEAFF. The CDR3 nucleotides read TGTGCCAGCAGTCCCCGGACGGGGAGGGCTGAAGCTTTCTTT.

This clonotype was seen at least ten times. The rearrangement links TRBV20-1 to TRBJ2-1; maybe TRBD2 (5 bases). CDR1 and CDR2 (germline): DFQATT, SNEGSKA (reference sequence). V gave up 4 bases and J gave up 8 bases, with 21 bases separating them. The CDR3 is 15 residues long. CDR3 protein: CSANPSRTSGDEQFF. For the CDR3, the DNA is TGCAGTGCTAACCCTTCGAGGACGTCCGGGGATGAGCAGTTCTTC.

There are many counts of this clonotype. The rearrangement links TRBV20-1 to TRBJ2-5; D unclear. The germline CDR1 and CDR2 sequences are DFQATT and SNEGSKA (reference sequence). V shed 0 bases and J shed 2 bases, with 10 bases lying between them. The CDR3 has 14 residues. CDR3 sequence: CSAREYREQETQYF. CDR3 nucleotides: TGCAGTGCTAGAGAGTATAGGGAACAAGAGACCCAGTACTTC.

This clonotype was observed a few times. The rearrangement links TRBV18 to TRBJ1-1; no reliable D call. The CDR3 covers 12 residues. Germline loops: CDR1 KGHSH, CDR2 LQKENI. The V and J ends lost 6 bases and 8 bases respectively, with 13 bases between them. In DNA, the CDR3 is TGTGCCAGCTCCACGCGACTAGCAGAAGCTTTCTTT. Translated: CASSTRLAEAFF.

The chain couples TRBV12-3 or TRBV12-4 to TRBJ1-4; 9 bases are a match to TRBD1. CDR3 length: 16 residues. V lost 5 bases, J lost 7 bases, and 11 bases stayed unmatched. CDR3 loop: CASSPVAGTGREKLFF. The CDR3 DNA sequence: TGTGCCAGCAGTCCCGTAGCCGGGACAGGGCGTGAAAAACTGTTTTTT.

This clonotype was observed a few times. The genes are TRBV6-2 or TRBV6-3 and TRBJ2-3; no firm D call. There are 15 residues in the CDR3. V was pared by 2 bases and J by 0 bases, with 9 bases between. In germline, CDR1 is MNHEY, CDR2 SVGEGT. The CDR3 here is CASSYELISTDTQYF. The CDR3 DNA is TGTGCCAGCAGTTACGAGCTGATTAGCACAGATACGCAGTATTTT.

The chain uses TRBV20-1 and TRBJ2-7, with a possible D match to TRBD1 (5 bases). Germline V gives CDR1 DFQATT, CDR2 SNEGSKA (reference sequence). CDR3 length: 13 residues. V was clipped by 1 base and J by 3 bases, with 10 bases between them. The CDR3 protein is CSARGGSDYEQYF. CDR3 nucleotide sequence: TGCAGTGCTAGAGGGGGCAGTGACTACGAGCAGTACTTC.

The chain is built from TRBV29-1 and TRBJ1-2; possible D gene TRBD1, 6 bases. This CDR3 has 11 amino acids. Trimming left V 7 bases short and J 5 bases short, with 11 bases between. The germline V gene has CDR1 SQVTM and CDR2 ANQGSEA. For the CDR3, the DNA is TGCAGCGAGGCTACAGGGTATGGCTACACCTTC. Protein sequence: CSEATGYGYTF.

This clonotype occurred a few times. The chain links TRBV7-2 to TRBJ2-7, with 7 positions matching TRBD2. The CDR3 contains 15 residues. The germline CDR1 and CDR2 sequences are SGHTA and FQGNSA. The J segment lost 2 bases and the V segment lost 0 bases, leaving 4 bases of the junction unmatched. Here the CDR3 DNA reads TGTGCCAGCAGCTTAGCTGGAGCGGGGACCTACGAGCAGTACTTC. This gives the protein CASSLAGAGTYEQYF. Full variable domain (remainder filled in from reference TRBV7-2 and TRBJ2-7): GAGVSQSPSNKVTEKGKDVELRCDPISGHTALYWYRQSLGQGLEFLIYFQGNSAPDKSGLPSDRFSAERTGGSVSTLTIQRTQQEDSAVYLCASSLAGAGTYEQYFGPGTRLTVT.

The CDR3 region is CASSLAGSQFSGTFNSNQPQHF. The CDR3 nucleotides read TGTGCCAGCAGTTTAGCGGGTTCTCAGTTCTCCGGGACTTTCAATAGCAATCAGCCCCAGCATTTT. V gene TRBV12-3 or TRBV12-4 combines with J gene TRBJ1-5, with a possible D match to TRBD1 (5 bases). V lost 0 bases, J lost 0 bases, and 27 bases lay in between. This CDR3 is built from 22 residues.

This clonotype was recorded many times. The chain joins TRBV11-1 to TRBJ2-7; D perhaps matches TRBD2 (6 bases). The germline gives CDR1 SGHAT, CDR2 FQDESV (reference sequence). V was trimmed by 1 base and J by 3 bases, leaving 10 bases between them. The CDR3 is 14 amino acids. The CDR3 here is CASSLVAGNYEQYF. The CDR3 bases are TGTGCCAGCAGCTTAGTGGCGGGAAACTACGAGCAGTACTTC.

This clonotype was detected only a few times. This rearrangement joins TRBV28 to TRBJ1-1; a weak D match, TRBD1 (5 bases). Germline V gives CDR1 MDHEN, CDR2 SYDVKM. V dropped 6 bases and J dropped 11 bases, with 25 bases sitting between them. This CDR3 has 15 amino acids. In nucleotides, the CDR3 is TGTGCCAGCAGCCCTCAATTGGTTCTCGGGGCTAGGGCTTTCTTT. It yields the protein CASSPQLVLGARAFF.

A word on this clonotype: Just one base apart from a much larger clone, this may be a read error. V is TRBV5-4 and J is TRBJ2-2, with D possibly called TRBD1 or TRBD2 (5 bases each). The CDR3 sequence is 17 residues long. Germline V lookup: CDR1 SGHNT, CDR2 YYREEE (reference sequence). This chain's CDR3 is CASCLAFDGTFTGELFF. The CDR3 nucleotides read TGTGCCAGCTGCTTGGCCTTTGATGGGACCTTTACCGGGGAGCTGTTTTTT.

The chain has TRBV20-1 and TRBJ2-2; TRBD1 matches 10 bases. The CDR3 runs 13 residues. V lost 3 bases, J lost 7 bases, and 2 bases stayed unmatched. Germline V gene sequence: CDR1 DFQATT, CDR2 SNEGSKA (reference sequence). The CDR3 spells CSARGTGDGELFF. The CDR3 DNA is TGCAGTGCTAGGGGGACAGGGGACGGGGAGCTGTTTTTT.

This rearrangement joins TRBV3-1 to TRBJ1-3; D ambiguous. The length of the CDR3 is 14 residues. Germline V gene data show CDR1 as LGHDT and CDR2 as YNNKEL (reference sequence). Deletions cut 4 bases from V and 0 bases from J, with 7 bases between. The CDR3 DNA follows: TGTGCCAGCAGCCCCTCGAGCTCTGGAAACACCATATATTTT. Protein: CASSPSSSGNTIYF.

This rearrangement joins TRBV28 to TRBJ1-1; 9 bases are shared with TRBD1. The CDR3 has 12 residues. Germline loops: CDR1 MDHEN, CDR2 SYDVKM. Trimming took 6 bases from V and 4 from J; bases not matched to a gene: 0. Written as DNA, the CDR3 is TGTGCCAGCAGGACAGGGGGCACTGAAGCTTTCTTT. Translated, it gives CASRTGGTEAFF. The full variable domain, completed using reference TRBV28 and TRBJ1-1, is DVKVTQSSRYLVKRTGEKVFLECVQDMDHENMFWYRQDPGLGLRLIYFSYDVKMKEKGDIPEGYSVSREKKERFSLILESASTNQTSMYLCASRTGGTEAFFGQGTRLTVV.

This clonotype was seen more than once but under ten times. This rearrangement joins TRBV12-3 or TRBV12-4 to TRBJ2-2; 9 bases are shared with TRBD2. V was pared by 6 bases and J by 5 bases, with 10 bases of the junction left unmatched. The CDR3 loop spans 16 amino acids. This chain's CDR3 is CASRAAGGGWTGELFF. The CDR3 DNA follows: TGTGCCAGCAGAGCAGCGGGGGGCGGATGGACCGGGGAGCTGTTTTTT.

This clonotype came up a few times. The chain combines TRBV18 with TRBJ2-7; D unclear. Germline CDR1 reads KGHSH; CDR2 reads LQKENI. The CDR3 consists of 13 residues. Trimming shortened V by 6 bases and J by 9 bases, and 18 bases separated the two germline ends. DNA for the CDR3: TGTGCCAGCTCCCAGGCGGAAGGGCAAGGGCAGTACTTC. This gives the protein CASSQAEGQGQYF.

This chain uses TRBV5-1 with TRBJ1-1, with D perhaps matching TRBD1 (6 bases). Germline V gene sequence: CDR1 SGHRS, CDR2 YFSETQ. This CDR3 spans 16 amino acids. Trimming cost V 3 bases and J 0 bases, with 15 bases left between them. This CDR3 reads CASSSQGRLMNTEAFF. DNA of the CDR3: TGCGCCAGCAGCTCACAGGGAAGACTCATGAACACTGAAGCTTTCTTT.

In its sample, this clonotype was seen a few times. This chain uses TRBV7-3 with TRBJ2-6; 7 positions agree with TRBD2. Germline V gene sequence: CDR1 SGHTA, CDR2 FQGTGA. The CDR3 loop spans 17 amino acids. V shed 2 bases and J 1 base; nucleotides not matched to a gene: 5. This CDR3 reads CASSLSGGRSGANVLTF. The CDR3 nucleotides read TGTGCCAGCAGCTTATCGGGCGGGAGATCTGGGGCCAACGTCCTGACTTTC.